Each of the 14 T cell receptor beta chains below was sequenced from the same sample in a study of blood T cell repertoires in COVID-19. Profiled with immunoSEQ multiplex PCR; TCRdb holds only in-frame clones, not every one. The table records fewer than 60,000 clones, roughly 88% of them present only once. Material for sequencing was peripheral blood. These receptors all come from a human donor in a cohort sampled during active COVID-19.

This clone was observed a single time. The CDR3 protein is CASSSGLAGGRGEQFF. For the CDR3, the DNA is TGTGCCAGCAGCTCGGGACTAGCGGGAGGGAGGGGTGAGCAGTTCTTC. The chain carries TRBV5-4 and TRBJ2-1; the match to TRBD2 covers 16 bases. Germline assignment: CDR1 SGHNT and CDR2 YYREEE (reference sequence). The CDR3 has 16 residues. With 3 bases clipped from V and 9 bases from J, the junction kept 6 bases outside the gene matches.

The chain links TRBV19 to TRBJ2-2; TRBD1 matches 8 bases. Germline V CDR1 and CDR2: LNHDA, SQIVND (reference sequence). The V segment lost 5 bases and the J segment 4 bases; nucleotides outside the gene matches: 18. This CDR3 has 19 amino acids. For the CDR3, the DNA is TGTGCCAGTAGTCAAAAACCCGGGACAGGTGTCGCGGGCACCGGGGAGCTGTTTTTT. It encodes CASSQKPGTGVAGTGELFF.

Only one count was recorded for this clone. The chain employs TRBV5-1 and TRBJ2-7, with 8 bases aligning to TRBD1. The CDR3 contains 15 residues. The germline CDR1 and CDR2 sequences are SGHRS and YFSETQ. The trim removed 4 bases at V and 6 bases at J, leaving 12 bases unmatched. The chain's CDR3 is CASSTSGTGGREQYF. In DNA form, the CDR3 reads TGCGCCAGCAGCACATCCGGGACAGGAGGCCGCGAGCAGTACTTC. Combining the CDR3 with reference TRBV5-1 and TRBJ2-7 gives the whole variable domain KAGVTQTPRYLIKTRGQQVTLSCSPISGHRSVSWYQQTPGQGLQFLFEYFSETQRNKGNFPGRFSGRQFSNSRSEMNVSTLELGDSALYLCASSTSGTGGREQYFGPGTRLTVT.

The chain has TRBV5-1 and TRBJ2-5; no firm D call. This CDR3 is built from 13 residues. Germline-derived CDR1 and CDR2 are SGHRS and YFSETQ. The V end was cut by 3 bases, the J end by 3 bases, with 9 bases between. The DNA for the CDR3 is TGCGCCAGCAGCTCGGAGAGAAAAGAGACCCAGTACTTC. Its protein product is CASSSERKETQYF.

This chain's CDR3 is CASRPAGVISYEQYF. The CDR3 DNA reads as TGTGCCAGCAGACCGGCGGGGGTTATCTCCTACGAGCAGTACTTC. The rearrangement links TRBV28 to TRBJ2-7; 7 bases line up with TRBD2. The CDR3 has 15 amino acids. CDR1 and CDR2 (germline): MDHEN, SYDVKM. V lost 6 bases and J lost 0; bases outside the gene matches: 8.

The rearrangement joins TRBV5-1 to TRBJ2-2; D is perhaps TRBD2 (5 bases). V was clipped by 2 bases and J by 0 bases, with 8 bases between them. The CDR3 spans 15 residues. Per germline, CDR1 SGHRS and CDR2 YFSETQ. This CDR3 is CASSFTGSNTGELFF. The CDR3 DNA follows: TGCGCCAGCAGCTTTACGGGGTCGAACACCGGGGAGCTGTTTTTT.

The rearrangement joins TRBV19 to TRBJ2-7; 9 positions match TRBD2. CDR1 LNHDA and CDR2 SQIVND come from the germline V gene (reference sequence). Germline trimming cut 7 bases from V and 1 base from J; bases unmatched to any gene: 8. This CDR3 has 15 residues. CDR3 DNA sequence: TGTGCCAGTACTCCGACTAGCGGACCTTCCTACGAGCAGTACTTC. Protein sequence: CASTPTSGPSYEQYF. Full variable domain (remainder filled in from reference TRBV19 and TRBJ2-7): DGGITQSPKYLFRKEGQNVTLSCEQNLNHDAMYWYRQDPGQGLRLIYYSQIVNDFQKGDIAEGYSVSREKKESFPLTVTSAQKNPTAFYLCASTPTSGPSYEQYFGPGTRLTVT.

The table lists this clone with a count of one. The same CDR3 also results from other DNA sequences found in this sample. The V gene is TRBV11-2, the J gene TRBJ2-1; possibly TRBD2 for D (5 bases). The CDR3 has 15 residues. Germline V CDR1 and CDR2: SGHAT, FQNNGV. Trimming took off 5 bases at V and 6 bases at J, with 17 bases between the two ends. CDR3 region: CASSHPRPGGNEQFF. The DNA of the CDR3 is TGTGCCAGCAGCCACCCCCGCCCCGGAGGCAATGAGCAGTTCTTC.

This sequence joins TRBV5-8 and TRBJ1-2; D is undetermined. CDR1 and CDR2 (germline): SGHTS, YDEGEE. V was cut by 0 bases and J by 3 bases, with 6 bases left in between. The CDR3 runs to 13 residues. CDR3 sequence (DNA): TGTGCCAGCAGCTTGGATCGTTACTATGGCTACACCTTC. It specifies CASSLDRYYGYTF. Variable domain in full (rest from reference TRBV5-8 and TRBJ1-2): EAGVTQSPTHLIKTRGQQATLRCSPISGHTSVYWYQQALGLGLQFLLWYDEGEERNRGNFPPRFSGRQFPNYSSELNVNALELEDSALYLCASSLDRYYGYTFGSGTRLTVV.

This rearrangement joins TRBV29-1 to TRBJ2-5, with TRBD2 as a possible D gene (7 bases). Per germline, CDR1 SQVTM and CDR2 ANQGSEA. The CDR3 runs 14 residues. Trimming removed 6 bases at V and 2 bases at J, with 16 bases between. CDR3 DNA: TGCAGCGTAGGGCCGGGGGGCTATCAAGAGACCCAGTACTTC. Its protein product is CSVGPGGYQETQYF.

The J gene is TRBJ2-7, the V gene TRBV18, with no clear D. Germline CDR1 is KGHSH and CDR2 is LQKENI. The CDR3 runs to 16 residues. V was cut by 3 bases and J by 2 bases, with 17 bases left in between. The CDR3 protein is CASSPATRSPTYEQYF. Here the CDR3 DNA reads TGTGCCAGCTCACCTGCCACCAGGTCCCCTACCTACGAGCAGTACTTC.

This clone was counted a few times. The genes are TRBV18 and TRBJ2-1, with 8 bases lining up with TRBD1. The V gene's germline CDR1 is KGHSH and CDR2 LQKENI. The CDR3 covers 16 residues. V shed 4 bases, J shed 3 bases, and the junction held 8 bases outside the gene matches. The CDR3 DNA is TGTGCCAGCTCACGACCTACCGGGACAGGCTACAATGAGCAGTTCTTC. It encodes CASSRPTGTGYNEQFF.

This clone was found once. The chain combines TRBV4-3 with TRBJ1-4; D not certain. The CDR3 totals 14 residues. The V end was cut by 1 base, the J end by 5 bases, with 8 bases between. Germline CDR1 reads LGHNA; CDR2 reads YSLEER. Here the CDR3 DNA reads TGCGCCAGCAGCCAAGGCGGTACCAATGAAAAACTGTTTTTT. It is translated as CASSQGGTNEKLFF.

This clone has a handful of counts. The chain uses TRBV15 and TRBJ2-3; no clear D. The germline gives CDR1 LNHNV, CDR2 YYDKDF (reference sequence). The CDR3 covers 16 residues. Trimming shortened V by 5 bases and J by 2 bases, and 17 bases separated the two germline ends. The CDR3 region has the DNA TGTGCCACCAGCGGTGAGCGAAGCCGAGACACAGATACGCAGTATTTT. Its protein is CATSGERSRDTDTQYF.